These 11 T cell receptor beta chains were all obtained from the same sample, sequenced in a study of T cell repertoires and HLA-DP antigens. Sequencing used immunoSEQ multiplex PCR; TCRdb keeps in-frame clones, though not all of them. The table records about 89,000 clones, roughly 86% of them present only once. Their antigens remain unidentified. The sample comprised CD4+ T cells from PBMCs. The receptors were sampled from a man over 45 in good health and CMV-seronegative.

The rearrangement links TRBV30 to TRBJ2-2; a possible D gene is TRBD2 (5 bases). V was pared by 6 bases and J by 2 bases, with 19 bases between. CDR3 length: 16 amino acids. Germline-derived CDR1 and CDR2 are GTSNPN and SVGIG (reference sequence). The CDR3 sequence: CACLGLARSNTGELFF. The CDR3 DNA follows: TGTGCCTGTCTAGGACTGGCTCGGTCCAACACCGGGGAGCTGTTTTTT. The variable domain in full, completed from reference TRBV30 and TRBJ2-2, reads SQTIHQWPATLVQPVGSPLSLECTVEGTSNPNLYWYRQAAGRGLQLLFYSVGIGQISSEVPQNLSASRPQDRQFILSSKKLLLSDSGFYLCACLGLARSNTGELFFGEGSRLTVL.

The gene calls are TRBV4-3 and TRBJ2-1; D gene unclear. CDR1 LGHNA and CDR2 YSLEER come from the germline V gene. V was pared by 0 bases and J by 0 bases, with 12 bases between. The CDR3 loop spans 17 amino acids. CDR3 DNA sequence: TGCGCCAGCAGCCAAGATCTGGGCGCGAGCTCCTACAATGAGCAGTTCTTC. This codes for CASSQDLGASSYNEQFF.

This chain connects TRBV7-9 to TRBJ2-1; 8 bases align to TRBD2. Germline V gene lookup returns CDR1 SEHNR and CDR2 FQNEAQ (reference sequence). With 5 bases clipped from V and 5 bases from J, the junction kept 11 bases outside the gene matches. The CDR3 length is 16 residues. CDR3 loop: CASSPRGGFMDNEQFF. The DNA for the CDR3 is TGTGCCAGCAGCCCCCGGGGGGGGTTCATGGACAATGAGCAGTTCTTC.

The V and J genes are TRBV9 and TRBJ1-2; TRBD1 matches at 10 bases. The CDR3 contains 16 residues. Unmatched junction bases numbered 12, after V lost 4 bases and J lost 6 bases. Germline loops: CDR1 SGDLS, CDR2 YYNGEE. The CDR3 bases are TGTGCCAGCAGCCTCACCGGGACAGGGGTCGTGGATGGCTACACCTTC. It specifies CASSLTGTGVVDGYTF.

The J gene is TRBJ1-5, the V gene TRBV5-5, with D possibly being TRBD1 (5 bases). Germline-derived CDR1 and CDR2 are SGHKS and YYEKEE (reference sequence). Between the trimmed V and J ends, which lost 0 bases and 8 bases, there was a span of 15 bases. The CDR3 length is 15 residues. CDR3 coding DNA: TGTGCCAGCAGCTTGGTTGGTTGGGGCCGGGAGCCCCAGCATTTT. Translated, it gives CASSLVGWGREPQHF.

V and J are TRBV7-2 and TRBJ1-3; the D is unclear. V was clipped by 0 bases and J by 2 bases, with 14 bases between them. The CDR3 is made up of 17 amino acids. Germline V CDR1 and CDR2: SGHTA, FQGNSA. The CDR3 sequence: CASSLALRVGTGNTIYF. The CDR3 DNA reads TGTGCCAGCAGCTTAGCGCTAAGGGTGGGGACTGGAAACACCATATATTTT.

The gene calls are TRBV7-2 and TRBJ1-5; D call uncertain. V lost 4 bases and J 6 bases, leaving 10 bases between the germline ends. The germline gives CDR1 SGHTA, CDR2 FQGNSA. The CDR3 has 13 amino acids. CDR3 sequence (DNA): TGTGCCAGCAGCTCCGCAGGAGGTCAGCCCCAGCATTTT. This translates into CASSSAGGQPQHF.

CDR3 sequence (DNA): TGTGCCAGCAGCTCGTGGACTAGCGGGGAAGAGACCCAGTACTTC. The encoded protein is CASSSWTSGEETQYF. The rearrangement uses TRBV7-2 and TRBJ2-5, with 12 bases fitting TRBD2. Germline CDR1 is SGHTA and CDR2 is FQGNSA. This CDR3 region has 15 residues. V lost 4 bases to trimming and J lost 3 bases; unmatched junction nucleotides: 3.

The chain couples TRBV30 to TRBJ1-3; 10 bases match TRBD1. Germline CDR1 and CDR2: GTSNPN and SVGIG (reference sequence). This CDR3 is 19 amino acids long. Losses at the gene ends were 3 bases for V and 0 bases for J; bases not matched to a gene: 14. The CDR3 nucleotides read TGTGCCTGGAGGGCCGGGACAGGGGTATATGGCCTCTCTGGAAACACCATATATTTT. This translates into CAWRAGTGVYGLSGNTIYF.

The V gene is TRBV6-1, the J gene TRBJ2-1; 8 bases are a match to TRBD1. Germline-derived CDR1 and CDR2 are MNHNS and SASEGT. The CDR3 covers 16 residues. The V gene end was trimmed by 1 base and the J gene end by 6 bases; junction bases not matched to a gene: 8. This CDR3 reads CASSEVDRGFFNEQFF. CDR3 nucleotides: TGTGCCAGCAGTGAAGTCGACAGGGGATTTTTCAATGAGCAGTTCTTC.

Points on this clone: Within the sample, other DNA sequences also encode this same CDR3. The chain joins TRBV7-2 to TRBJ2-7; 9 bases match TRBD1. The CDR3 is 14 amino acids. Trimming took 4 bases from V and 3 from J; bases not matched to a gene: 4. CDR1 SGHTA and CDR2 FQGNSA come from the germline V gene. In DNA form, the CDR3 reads TGTGCCAGCAGCTCCGGGACAGGGTACTACGAGCAGTACTTC. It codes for CASSSGTGYYEQYF.